Sequencing of this T cell receptor (beta chain) was carried out in a study of T cells in Graves' hyperthyroidism and ophthalmopathy. The CDR3 regions of TCR beta were amplified from RNA transcripts. TCR CDR3 regions were first amplified by RT-PCR with HTBI primers. Via MiXCR, TCRdb re-called the multiplex PCR reads, giving one row per CDR3 protein. This sample yields around 240,000 distinct CDR3 sequences, of which about a sixth are seen a single time; about 30% belongs to the top ten. V was clipped by 6 bases and J by 6 bases; unmatched bases: 7. CDR3 size: 14 residues. CDR1 and CDR2 from the germline V gene are MDHEN and SYDVKM. This clonotype was observed once.

The chain uses TRBV28 and TRBJ2-3; 9 bases map to TRBD2. The receptor was derived from a woman aged 18-30 years with Graves' ophthalmopathy. Sequencing was performed on blood. The CDR3 DNA follows: TGTGCCAGCAGGGGGCTAGCGGGGTGGGATACGCAGTATTTT. Residues: CASRGLAGWDTQYF.